This T cell receptor (beta chain) was profiled in a study of T cells in narcolepsy. The germline gives CDR1 SNHLY, CDR2 FYNNEI. There are 15 residues in the CDR3. V gave up 5 bases and J gave up 4 bases; unmatched junction bases: 8. Repertoires were generated with immunoSEQ multiplex PCR, while TCRdb's copy carries only in-frame clones and drops some. The sample has around 33,000 clones, under 85% seen once. The sample comprised CD45RA- memory CD4+ T cells from PBMCs. V is TRBV2 and J is TRBJ1-3; 7 bases agree with TRBD1. The clonotype comes from a human donor with narcolepsy. The CDR3 sequence: CASSPYRGSGNTIYF. CDR3 DNA sequence: TGTGCCAGCAGTCCCTACAGGGGTTCCGGAAACACCATATATTTT.